Each of the 21 T cell receptor beta chains below was sequenced from the same sample in a study of Tregs in tolerant kidney transplant recipients. Clones were read by immunoSEQ multiplex PCR, and TCRdb kept only the in-frame ones, dropping some. The repertoire holds about 18,000 clones, 65% to 90% seen once, with 2.5% in the top ten. Sequencing was done on a sample of Tregs from blood. These receptors originate from a human donor in good health.

The chain has TRBV2 and TRBJ1-4; 9 positions agree with TRBD1. Per the germline V gene, CDR1 is SNHLY and CDR2 is FYNNEI. The CDR3 extends over 18 amino acids. J was trimmed by 8 bases and V by 4 bases; bases with no gene match: 17. The CDR3 loop reads CASSGYRGPLTAGEKLFF. CDR3 in DNA: TGTGCCAGCAGTGGGTACAGGGGGCCGCTAACCGCCGGCGAAAAACTGTTTTTT.

V is TRBV7-3 and J is TRBJ2-1; D is possibly TRBD1 or TRBD2 (5 bases each). V was cut by 4 bases and J by 6 bases, with 10 bases left in between. The CDR3 covers 13 residues. Per germline, CDR1 SGHTA and CDR2 FQGTGA. The CDR3 loop reads CASSSGTLNEQFF. Here the CDR3 DNA reads TGTGCCAGCAGCTCCGGGACCCTCAATGAGCAGTTCTTC.

The rearrangement uses TRBV6-4 and TRBJ2-3, with D possibly being TRBD1 or TRBD2 (6 bases each). This CDR3 is built from 16 residues. The V end lost 7 bases, the J end lost 0 bases, and 17 bases lay between the germline ends. Germline V gene lookup returns CDR1 MRHNA and CDR2 SNTAGT. CDR3 bases: TGTGCCAGCACCGGAGAGGGGGGCTATAGCACAGATACGCAGTATTTT. Translated, it gives CASTGEGGYSTDTQYF.

This chain joins TRBV2 and TRBJ1-4; D not resolved. The germline gives CDR1 SNHLY, CDR2 FYNNEI. CDR3 length: 15 amino acids. Trimming took off 6 bases at V and 2 bases at J, with 13 bases between the two ends. In DNA, the CDR3 is TGTGCCAGCAGGCGAGAGGGATTCACTAATGAAAAACTGTTTTTT. It codes for CASRREGFTNEKLFF.

The J gene is TRBJ2-4, the V gene TRBV4-1; TRBD2 matches at 11 bases. The CDR3 is 15 amino acids. Trimming took 0 bases from V and 7 from J; bases not matched to a gene: 2. Germline-derived CDR1 and CDR2 are MGHRA and YSYEKL. CDR3 in amino acids: CASSQEGLAANIQYF. CDR3 nucleotides: TGCGCCAGCAGCCAAGAGGGACTAGCGGCTAACATTCAGTACTTC.

This rearrangement joins TRBV11-3 to TRBJ2-1; 13 bases are shared with TRBD2. The CDR3 sequence is 16 residues long. CDR1 and CDR2 from the germline V gene are SGHNT and YENEEA. V gave up 5 bases and J gave up 8 bases; unmatched junction bases: 9. In nucleotides, the CDR3 is TGTGCCAGCAGCCGAGGACTAGCGGGAGAAGGGGATGAGCAGTTCTTC. Its protein is CASSRGLAGEGDEQFF.

In this sample, this clone turned up once. The V call is TRBV12-5, the J call TRBJ2-4, with no clear D. Trimming removed 0 bases at V and 9 bases at J, with 6 bases between. CDR3 length equals 12 residues. CDR1 LGHNT and CDR2 FRNRAP come from the germline V gene. The chain's CDR3 is CASGLVSRIQYF. In nucleotides, the CDR3 is TGTGCTAGTGGTTTGGTTAGTCGCATTCAGTACTTC.

The gene calls are TRBV6-1 and TRBJ2-7; 9 bases line up with TRBD1. The CDR3 spans 14 residues. The germline V gene has CDR1 MNHNS and CDR2 SASEGT. The J segment lost 2 bases and the V segment lost 4 bases, leaving 3 bases of the junction unmatched. The CDR3 region is CASSGGTGTYEQYF. CDR3 sequence (DNA): TGTGCCAGCAGTGGAGGGACAGGGACCTACGAGCAGTACTTC.

The chain recombines TRBV6-6 with TRBJ2-3; TRBD2 might be the D (5 bases). Trimming removed 6 bases at V and 4 bases at J, with 17 bases between. The CDR3 consists of 15 residues. Germline CDR1 reads MNHNY; CDR2 reads SVGAGI (reference sequence). The DNA of the CDR3 is TGTGCCAGCAGACCTCAAGCGGCGGCCTCAGATACGCAGTATTTT. It is translated as CASRPQAAASDTQYF.

This sequence joins TRBV29-1 and TRBJ1-2; TRBD1 might be the D (5 bases). The CDR3 loop spans 12 amino acids. V lost 6 bases to trimming and J lost 5 bases, with 13 bases between them. Per the germline V gene, CDR1 is SQVTM and CDR2 is ANQGSEA. The CDR3 loop is CSVGGGFYGYTF. CDR3 sequence (DNA): TGCAGCGTGGGGGGTGGGTTTTATGGCTACACCTTC.

CDR3 DNA sequence: TGTGCCAGCTCACCACCTCAGGGAGATACGCAGTATTTT. Protein: CASSPPQGDTQYF. V usage is TRBV18 and J usage is TRBJ2-3; perhaps TRBD1 as D (5 bases). Deletions cut 0 bases from V and 5 bases from J, with 6 bases between. The germline CDR1 and CDR2 sequences are KGHSH and LQKENI. The CDR3 is 13 residues long.

The V gene is TRBV2, the J gene TRBJ2-2, with 7 bases that match TRBD2. J lost 6 bases, V lost 7 bases, and 11 bases had no gene match. Germline V gives CDR1 SNHLY, CDR2 FYNNEI. This CDR3 comprises 15 residues. In DNA form, the CDR3 reads TGTGCCAGCAAGTGGGAGGGGCTTTCAGCCGGGGAGCTGTTTTTT. It specifies CASKWEGLSAGELFF.

A few counts support this clone. This chain links TRBV18 with TRBJ1-3; 8 nucleotides match TRBD1. Germline values: CDR1 KGHSH, CDR2 LQKENI. The trim removed 8 bases at V and 4 bases at J, leaving 13 bases unmatched. The CDR3 contains 16 residues. CDR3 in amino acids: CASRTLDRGLGNTIYF. For the CDR3, the DNA is TGTGCCAGCCGAACCCTAGACAGGGGCCTCGGAAACACCATATATTTT.

This clone showed up just a few times. The J gene is TRBJ1-1, the V gene TRBV2; maybe TRBD1 (5 bases). The V gene's germline CDR1 is SNHLY and CDR2 FYNNEI. V was trimmed by 4 bases and J by 1 base, leaving 7 bases between them. The CDR3 spans 13 residues. In DNA, the CDR3 is TGTGCCAGCAGTGGGGACGGGAACACTGAAGCTTTCTTT. Encoded protein: CASSGDGNTEAFF.

This chain uses TRBV4-2 with TRBJ2-1; D perhaps matches TRBD2 (5 bases). Trimming cost V 1 base and J 6 bases, with 13 bases left between them. Germline V lookup: CDR1 LGHNA, CDR2 YNFKEQ. The CDR3 loop spans 15 amino acids. In nucleotides, the CDR3 is TGTGCCAGCAGCCAAGTAACTAGGACCGCCAATGAGCAGTTCTTC. It codes for CASSQVTRTANEQFF.

The chain carries TRBV5-1 and TRBJ2-5; TRBD1 might be the D (5 bases). The germline CDR1 and CDR2 sequences are SGHRS and YFSETQ. The CDR3 runs 15 residues. Trimming removed 0 bases at V and 5 bases at J, with 14 bases between. The CDR3, as DNA: TGCGCCAGCAGCTTGGACCCAGGGTTTGTCGAGACCCAGTACTTC. Protein: CASSLDPGFVETQYF.

The chain has TRBV2 and TRBJ1-4; D is perhaps TRBD1 (5 bases). The CDR3 totals 14 residues. The germline V gene has CDR1 SNHLY and CDR2 FYNNEI. V shed 7 bases and J shed 7 bases, with 16 bases lying between them. The CDR3 coding sequence is TGTGCCAGCACCAGAGAGACAGCTAGTGAAAAACTGTTTTTT. Protein sequence: CASTRETASEKLFF. Full variable domain (remainder filled in from reference TRBV2 and TRBJ1-4): EPEVTQTPSHQVTQMGQEVILRCVPISNHLYFYWYRQILGQKVEFLVSFYNNEISEKSEIFDDQFSVERPDGSNFTLKIRSTKLEDSAMYFCASTRETASEKLFFGSGTQLSVL.

The chain is built from TRBV10-3 and TRBJ2-7; no clear D gene. Trimming shortened V by 5 bases and J by 0 bases, and 2 bases separated the two germline ends. The CDR3 extends over 11 amino acids. Germline CDR1 is ENHRY and CDR2 is SYGVKD. CDR3: CAISSSYEQYF. The CDR3 coding sequence is TGTGCCATCAGTAGCTCCTACGAGCAGTACTTC.

The chain carries TRBV19 and TRBJ1-1; D gene uncertain. The CDR3 totals 14 residues. Trimming shortened V by 1 base and J by 1 base, and 7 bases separated the two germline ends. CDR1 LNHDA and CDR2 SQIVND come from the germline V gene (reference sequence). CDR3 coding DNA: TGTGCCAGTAGTATAGTGCCCACGAACACTGAAGCTTTCTTT. As protein: CASSIVPTNTEAFF.

The rearrangement links TRBV15 to TRBJ2-7, with D possibly being TRBD1 or TRBD2 (6 bases each). From germline, CDR1 is LNHNV and CDR2 YYDKDF (reference sequence). Between the trimmed V and J ends, which lost 3 bases and 6 bases, there was a span of 12 bases. The CDR3 consists of 13 residues. DNA of the CDR3: TGTGCCACCAGCAGCCAGGAGGGGGGCGAGCAGTACTTC. Protein product: CATSSQEGGEQYF.

The rearrangement joins TRBV5-1 to TRBJ2-1; either TRBD1 or TRBD2 may fit D (6 bases each). The CDR3 sequence is 15 residues long. The germline CDR1 and CDR2 sequences are SGHRS and YFSETQ. The V gene lost 4 bases and the J gene lost 9 bases, with 20 bases spanning the gap. CDR3 bases: TGCGCCAGCAGCGCTGGCGGGACACTCTTAGGTGAGCAGTTCTTC. Amino acid sequence: CASSAGGTLLGEQFF. The whole variable domain, filled in from reference TRBV5-1 and TRBJ2-1, reads KAGVTQTPRYLIKTRGQQVTLSCSPISGHRSVSWYQQTPGQGLQFLFEYFSETQRNKGNFPGRFSGRQFSNSRSEMNVSTLELGDSALYLCASSAGGTLLGEQFFGPGTRLTVL.